This TCR beta chain was captured in a study of blood T cell repertoires in COVID-19. Study-level information: Italy, Spain and the United States were the sources of the convalescent and acute COVID-19 samples. T cells, B-cell-depleted T cells, or PBMCs provided the cDNA or gDNA that served as material.

Per the original methods: Researchers report that nucleated cell counts were estimated from reference gene primer amplification. The data were produced by immunoSEQ multiplex PCR, yet TCRdb's version contains in-frame clones alone and is incomplete. V, J and clone size are taken as reported in that table, and D and trimming were inferred from the DNA itself. This table holds approximately 350,000 clones, 80% to 90% found once. Trimming stripped 0 bases from V and 4 bases from J, with 16 bases between. Germline CDR1 and CDR2: MNHEY and SVGEGT. The CDR3 contains 17 residues. Patients of the Seattle cohort, enrolled during active infection, were followed longitudinally.

This TCR derives from a woman aged 30 to 39 with COVID-19, enrolled during active disease. The specimen was peripheral blood. The rearrangement uses TRBV6-2 or TRBV6-3 and TRBJ2-1; a possible D gene is TRBD2 (6 bases). This chain's CDR3 is CASSYSLEGKGYNEQFF. CDR3 nucleotide sequence: TGTGCCAGCAGTTACTCCCTGGAGGGCAAAGGGTACAATGAGCAGTTCTTC.